The source of this T cell receptor beta chain is a study of molecular identifiers for immune sequencing clone quantification. In this sample, this clonotype turned up many times. Its antigen is undetermined. Sorting captured naive CD8 T cells as CD8+CD4-CCR7+CD45RA+. Study-wide results and limits: Highly expanded clone sizes could be underestimated by identical TCR molecules sharing a barcode. Clones above 20 RNA copies contained over 98% of effector molecules and under 1% of naive molecules.

TCRdb used MiXCR to reprocess the PCR reads, holding one entry per CDR3 protein. The sample carries 79,000 or so distinct CDR3 sequences, roughly 25% recorded once. CDR3 size: 13 residues. V gave up 9 bases and J gave up 4 bases; unmatched junction bases: 5. Per the germline V gene, CDR1 is LNHDA and CDR2 is SQIVND (reference sequence). The source material was naive CD8+ T cells from blood, with Jurkat cell RNA spiked in. Specified subset: FACS-sorted CD8+CD4-CCR7+CD45RA+ naive T cells. The rearrangement joins TRBV19 to TRBJ2-3; 9 nucleotides align to TRBD1. This sequence was found in a human donor in good health. Some libraries in this study had Jurkat cell RNA spiked in. CDR3 protein: CASGQGSADTQYF. CDR3 bases: TGTGCCAGCGGACAGGGGAGCGCAGATACGCAGTATTTT.